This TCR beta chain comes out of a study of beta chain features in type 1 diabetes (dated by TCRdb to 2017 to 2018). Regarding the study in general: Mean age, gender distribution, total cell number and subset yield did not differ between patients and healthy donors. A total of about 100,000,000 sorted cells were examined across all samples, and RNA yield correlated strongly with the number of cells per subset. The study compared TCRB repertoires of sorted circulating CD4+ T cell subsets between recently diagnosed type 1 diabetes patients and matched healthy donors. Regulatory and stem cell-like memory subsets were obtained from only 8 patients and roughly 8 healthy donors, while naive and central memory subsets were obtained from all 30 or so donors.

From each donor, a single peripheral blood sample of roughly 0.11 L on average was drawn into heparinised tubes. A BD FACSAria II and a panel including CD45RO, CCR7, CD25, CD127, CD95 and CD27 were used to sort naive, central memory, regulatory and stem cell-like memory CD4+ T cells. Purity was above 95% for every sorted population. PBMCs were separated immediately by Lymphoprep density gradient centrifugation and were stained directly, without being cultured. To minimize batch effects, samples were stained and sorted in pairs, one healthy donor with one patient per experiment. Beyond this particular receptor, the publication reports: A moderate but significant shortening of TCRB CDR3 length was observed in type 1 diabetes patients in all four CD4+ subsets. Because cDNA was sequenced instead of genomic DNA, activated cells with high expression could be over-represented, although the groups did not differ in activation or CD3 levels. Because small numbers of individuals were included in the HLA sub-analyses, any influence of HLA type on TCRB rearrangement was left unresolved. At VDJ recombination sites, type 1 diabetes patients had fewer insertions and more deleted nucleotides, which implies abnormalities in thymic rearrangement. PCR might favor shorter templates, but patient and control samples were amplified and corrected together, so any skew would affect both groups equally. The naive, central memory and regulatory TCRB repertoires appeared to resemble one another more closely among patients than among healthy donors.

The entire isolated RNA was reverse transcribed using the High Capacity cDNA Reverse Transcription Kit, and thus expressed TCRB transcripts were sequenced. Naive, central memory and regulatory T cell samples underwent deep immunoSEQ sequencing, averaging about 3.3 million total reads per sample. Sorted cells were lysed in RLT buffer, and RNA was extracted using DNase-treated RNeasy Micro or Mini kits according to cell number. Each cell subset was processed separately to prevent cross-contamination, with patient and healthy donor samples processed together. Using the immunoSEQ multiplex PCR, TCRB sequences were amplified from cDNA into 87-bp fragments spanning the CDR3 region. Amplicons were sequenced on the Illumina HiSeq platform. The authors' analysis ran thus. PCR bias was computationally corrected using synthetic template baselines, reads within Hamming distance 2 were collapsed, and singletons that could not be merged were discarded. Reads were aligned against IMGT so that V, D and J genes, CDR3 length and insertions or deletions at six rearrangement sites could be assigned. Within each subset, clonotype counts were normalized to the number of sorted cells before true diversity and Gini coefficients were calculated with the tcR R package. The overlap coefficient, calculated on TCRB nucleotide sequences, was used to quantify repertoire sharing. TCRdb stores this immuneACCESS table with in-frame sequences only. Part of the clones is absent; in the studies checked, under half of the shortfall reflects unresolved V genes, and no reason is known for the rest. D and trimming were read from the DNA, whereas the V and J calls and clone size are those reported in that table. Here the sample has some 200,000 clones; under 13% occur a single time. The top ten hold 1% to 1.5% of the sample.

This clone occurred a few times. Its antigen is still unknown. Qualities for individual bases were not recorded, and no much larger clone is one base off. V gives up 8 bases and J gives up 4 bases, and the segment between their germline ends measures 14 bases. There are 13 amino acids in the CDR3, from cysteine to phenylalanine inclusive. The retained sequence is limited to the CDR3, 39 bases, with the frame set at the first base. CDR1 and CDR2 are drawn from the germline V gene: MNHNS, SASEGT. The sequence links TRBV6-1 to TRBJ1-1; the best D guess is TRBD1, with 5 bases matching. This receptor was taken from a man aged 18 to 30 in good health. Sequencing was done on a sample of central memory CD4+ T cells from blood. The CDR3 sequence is CASSMGVGTEAFF. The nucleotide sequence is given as TGTGCCAGCTCCATGGGGGTGGGCACTGAAGCTTTCTTT.